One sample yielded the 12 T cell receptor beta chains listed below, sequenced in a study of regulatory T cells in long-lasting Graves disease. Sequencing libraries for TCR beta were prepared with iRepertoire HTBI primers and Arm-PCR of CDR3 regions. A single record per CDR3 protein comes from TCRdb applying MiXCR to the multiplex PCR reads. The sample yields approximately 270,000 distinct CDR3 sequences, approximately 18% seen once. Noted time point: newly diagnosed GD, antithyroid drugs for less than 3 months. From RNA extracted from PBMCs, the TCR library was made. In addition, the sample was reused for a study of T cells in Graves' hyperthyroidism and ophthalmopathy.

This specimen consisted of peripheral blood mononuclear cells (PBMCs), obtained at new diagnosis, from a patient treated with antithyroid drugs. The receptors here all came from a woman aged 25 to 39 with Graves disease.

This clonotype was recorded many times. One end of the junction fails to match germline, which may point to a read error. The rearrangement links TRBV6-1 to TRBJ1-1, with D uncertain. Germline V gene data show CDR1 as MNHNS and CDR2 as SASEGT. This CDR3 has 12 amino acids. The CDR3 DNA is TGTGCCAGCACAGGATTGAATACTGAAGCTTTCTTT. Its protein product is CASTGLNTEAFF.

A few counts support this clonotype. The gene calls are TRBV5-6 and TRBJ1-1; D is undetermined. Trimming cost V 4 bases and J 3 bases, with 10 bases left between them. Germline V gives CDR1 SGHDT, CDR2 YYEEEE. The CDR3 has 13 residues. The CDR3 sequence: CASSIRGYTEAFF. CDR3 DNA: TGTGCCAGCAGCATCCGAGGATACACTGAAGCTTTCTTT.

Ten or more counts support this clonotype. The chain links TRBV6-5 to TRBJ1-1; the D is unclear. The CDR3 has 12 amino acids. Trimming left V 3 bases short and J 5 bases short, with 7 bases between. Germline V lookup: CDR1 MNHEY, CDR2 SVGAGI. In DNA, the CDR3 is TGTGCCAGCAGTTATGGGCTGACTGAAGCTTTCTTT. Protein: CASSYGLTEAFF.

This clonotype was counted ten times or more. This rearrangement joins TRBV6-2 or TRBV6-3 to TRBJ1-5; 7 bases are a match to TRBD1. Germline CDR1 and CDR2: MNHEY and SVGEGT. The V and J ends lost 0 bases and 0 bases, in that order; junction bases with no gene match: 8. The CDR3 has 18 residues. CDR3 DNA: TGTGCCAGCAGTTACTCGATCCGGGGACAGTATAGCAATCAGCCCCAGCATTTT. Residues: CASSYSIRGQYSNQPQHF.

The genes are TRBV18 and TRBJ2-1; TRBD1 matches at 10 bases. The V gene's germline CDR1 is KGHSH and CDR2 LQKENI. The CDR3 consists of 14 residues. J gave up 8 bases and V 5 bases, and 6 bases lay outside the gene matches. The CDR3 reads CASSVDRGRDEQFF. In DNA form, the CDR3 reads TGTGCCAGCTCAGTAGACAGGGGGCGGGATGAGCAGTTCTTC.

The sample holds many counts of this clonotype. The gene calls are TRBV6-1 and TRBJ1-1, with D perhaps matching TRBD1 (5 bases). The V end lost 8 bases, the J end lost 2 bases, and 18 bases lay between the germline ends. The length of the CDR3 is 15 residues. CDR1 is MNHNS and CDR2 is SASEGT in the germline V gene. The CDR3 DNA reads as TGTGCCAGCGAGACTAAGGGGCGCGTAAACACTGAAGCTTTCTTT. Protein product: CASETKGRVNTEAFF.

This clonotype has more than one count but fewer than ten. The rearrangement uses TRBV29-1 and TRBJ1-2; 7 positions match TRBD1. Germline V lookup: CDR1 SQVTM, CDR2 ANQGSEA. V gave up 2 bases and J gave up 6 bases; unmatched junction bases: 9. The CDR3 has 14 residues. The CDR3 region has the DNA TGCAGCGTTGAAAACGGCCGGAGGGGGCATGGCTACACCTTC. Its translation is CSVENGRRGHGYTF.

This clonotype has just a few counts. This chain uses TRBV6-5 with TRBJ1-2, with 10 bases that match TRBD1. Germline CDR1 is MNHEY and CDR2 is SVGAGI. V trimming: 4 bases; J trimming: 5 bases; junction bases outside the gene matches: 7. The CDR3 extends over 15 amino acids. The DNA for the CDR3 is TGTGCCAGCAGTTCCCAGGGACAGGGGTTATATGGCTACACCTTC. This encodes CASSSQGQGLYGYTF.

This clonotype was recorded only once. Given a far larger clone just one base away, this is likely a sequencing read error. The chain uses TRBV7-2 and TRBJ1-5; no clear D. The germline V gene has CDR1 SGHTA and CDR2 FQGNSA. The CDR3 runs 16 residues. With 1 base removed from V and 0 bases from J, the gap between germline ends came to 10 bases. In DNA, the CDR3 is TGTGCCAGCAGCTTAGGGGCAAGTAATAGCAATCAGCCCCAGCATTTT. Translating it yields CASSLGASNSNQPQHF.

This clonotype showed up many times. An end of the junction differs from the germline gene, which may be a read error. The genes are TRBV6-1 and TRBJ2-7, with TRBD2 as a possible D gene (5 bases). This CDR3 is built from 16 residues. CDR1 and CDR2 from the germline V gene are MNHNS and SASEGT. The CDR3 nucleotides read TGTGCCAGCAGGGAACGGGCGCGGCTAGCTTCCTCCGAGCAGTACTTC. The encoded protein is CASRERARLASSEQYF.

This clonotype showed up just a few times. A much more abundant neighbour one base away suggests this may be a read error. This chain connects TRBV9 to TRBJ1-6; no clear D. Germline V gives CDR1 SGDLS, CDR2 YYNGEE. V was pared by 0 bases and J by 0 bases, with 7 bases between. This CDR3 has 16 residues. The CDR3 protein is CASSVGVSSYNSPLHF. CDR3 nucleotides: TGTGCCAGCAGCGTAGGGGTGAGCTCCTATAATTCACCCCTCCACTTT.

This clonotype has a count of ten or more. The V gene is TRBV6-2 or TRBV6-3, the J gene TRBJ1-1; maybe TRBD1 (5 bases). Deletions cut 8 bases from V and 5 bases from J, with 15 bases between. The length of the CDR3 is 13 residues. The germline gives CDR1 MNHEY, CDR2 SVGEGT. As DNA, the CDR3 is TGTGCCAGCCCCAGGGCGGGGGTAACTGAAGCTTTCTTT. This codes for CASPRAGVTEAFF.